The clone carrying this T cell receptor (beta chain) was picked up many times. What it binds is not known. Between the trimmed V and J ends, which lost 6 bases and 7 bases, there was a span of 13 bases. Per the germline V gene, CDR1 is SGHAT and CDR2 is FQNNGV. The CDR3 has 12 amino acids. This record comes from a study of blood T cells in healthy people across ages. Whole-study results and caveats: Per million T cells, TCR beta diversity dropped roughly linearly as age increased. Bulk PBMC profiling left naive and antigen-experienced comparisons inconclusive.

Donors were systemically healthy Caucasian individuals from Russia aged 6 to 90 years. A second PCR of 7 to 11 cycles used a sample-barcoded 5' primer and a J-beta primer mix. Each cDNA molecule carried a tag from a template-switch adaptor that contained 12 random nucleotides. Each CDR3 protein gets one entry after TCRdb re-called the 5' RACE reads with MiXCR. This sample has over a million distinct CDR3 sequences, with 40% to 45% found just once. The chain uses TRBV11-2 and TRBJ2-7; perhaps D is TRBD1 or TRBD2 (5 bases each). The receptor was isolated from a woman in her sixties in good health. Sequencing was performed on blood. The CDR3 sequence is CASSLGAGEQYF. CDR3 in DNA: TGTGCCAGCAGTCTCGGGGCAGGGGAGCAGTACTTC.